One T cell receptor (beta chain) is described in this entry. V was shortened by 6 bases and J by 0 bases, with 6 bases between the two germline ends. The CDR3 has 14 residues. In germline, CDR1 is KGHSH, CDR2 LQKENI. Source study methods: Estimation of nucleated cell counts relied on the amplification of reference gene primers. Generated by immunoSEQ multiplex PCR, the TCRdb table keeps only in-frame clones and is missing some. From that table come the V and J calls and clone size; the DNA was used to work out D and trimming. The table has 250,000 or so clones, approximately 89% seen once. This sample stems from a study of blood T cell repertoires in COVID-19.

This rearrangement joins TRBV18 to TRBJ2-6; D is perhaps TRBD1 (5 bases). The sample consisted of PBMCs or T cells enriched from blood (not recorded which). The TCR originated in a woman aged 40 to 50 who had been exposed to COVID-19. CDR3: CASSDSSGANVLTF. CDR3 coding DNA: TGTGCCAGCTCCGACAGCTCTGGGGCCAACGTCCTGACTTTC.